Listed here are 17 T cell receptor beta chains from one sample, sequenced in a study of response to subunit inactivated influenza vaccine. One entry per CDR3 protein results from TCRdb running MiXCR on the RT-PCR reads. The table includes 650,000 to 800,000 distinct CDR3 sequences, approximately 15% detected once. The specimen was PBMCs from blood, collected 14 days before vaccination. These receptors were obtained from a man aged 45-60 years who received an inactivated influenza vaccine.

This clonotype was seen a handful of times. The chain is built from TRBV5-1 and TRBJ1-1; D gene uncertain. Germline V gene sequence: CDR1 SGHRS, CDR2 YFSETQ. Trimming pared 4 bases from V and 2 bases from J, leaving 15 bases between. The CDR3 loop spans 15 amino acids. CDR3 in DNA: TGCGCCAGCAGCCCCCTGGACGTGGTTAACACTGAAGCTTTCTTT. Translating gives CASSPLDVVNTEAFF. The variable domain in full, completed from reference TRBV5-1 and TRBJ1-1, reads KAGVTQTPRYLIKTRGQQVTLSCSPISGHRSVSWYQQTPGQGLQFLFEYFSETQRNKGNFPGRFSGRQFSNSRSEMNVSTLELGDSALYLCASSPLDVVNTEAFFGQGTRLTVV.

J is TRBJ2-2 and V is TRBV7-2; D is undetermined. The CDR3 is 14 residues long. The germline CDR1 and CDR2 sequences are SGHTA and FQGNSA. The V and J ends lost 1 base and 8 bases respectively, with 11 bases between them. The CDR3 nucleotides read TGTGCCAGCAGCTTAGTGTCAGGTTCAGGGGAGCTGTTTTTT. Translated: CASSLVSGSGELFF.

This clonotype has only a few counts. The chain employs TRBV7-2 and TRBJ2-5; 8 positions match TRBD1. Per the germline V gene, CDR1 is SGHTA and CDR2 is FQGNSA. There are 13 residues in the CDR3. CDR3 bases: TGTGCAACCCGACAGGGGTATGGGGAGACCCAGTACTTC. It is translated as CATRQGYGETQYF. Together with reference TRBV7-2 and TRBJ2-5, the CDR3 gives the full variable domain: GAGVSQSPSNKVTEKGKDVELRCDPISGHTALYWYRQSLGQGLEFLIYFQGNSAPDKSGLPSDRFSAERTGGSVSTLTIQRTQQEDSAVYLCATRQGYGETQYFGPGTRLLVL.

This clonotype was counted a few times. CDR3 residues: CASSSSGGPVSGELFF. The CDR3 region has the DNA TGTGCCAGCAGCTCTAGCGGGGGGCCAGTATCCGGGGAGCTGTTTTTT. The chain uses TRBV11-2 and TRBJ2-2; TRBD2 aligns across 11 bases. Germline CDR1 and CDR2: SGHAT and FQNNGV. The length of the CDR3 is 16 residues. The junction had 7 bases not matched to a gene; V was cut back by 4 bases and J by 6 bases.

This clonotype has at least ten counts. The V and J genes are TRBV15 and TRBJ2-1; 7 bases map to TRBD1. Looked up from germline, CDR1 is LNHNV and CDR2 is YYDKDF (reference sequence). With V trimmed by 6 bases and J by 3 bases, 8 bases remained unmatched. This CDR3 contains 15 residues. CDR3 sequence: CATRGRDSNYNEQFF. The CDR3, as DNA: TGTGCCACCAGAGGCCGGGACAGTAACTACAATGAGCAGTTCTTC.

This clonotype was counted a few times. This chain connects TRBV5-6 to TRBJ2-7; tentatively, D is TRBD1 or TRBD2 (5 bases each). Germline V gene lookup returns CDR1 SGHDT and CDR2 YYEEEE. Trimming cost V 3 bases and J 5 bases, with 9 bases left between them. The CDR3 spans 12 residues. The chain's CDR3 is CASSSGRDEQYF. CDR3 bases: TGTGCCAGCAGCTCGGGGCGGGACGAGCAGTACTTC. The complete variable domain, with remaining parts taken from reference TRBV5-6 and TRBJ2-7, reads DAGVTQSPTHLIKTRGQQVTLRCSPKSGHDTVSWYQQALGQGPQFIFQYYEEEERQRGNFPDRFSGHQFPNYSSELNVNALLLGDSALYLCASSSGRDEQYFGPGTRLTVT.

This clonotype is a singleton in its sample. This chain uses TRBV28 with TRBJ2-5; the D gene is possibly TRBD2 (6 bases). V dropped 7 bases and J dropped 5 bases, with 14 bases sitting between them. Germline-derived CDR1 and CDR2 are MDHEN and SYDVKM. This CDR3 contains 13 residues. The CDR3 is CASTPAGRETQYF. DNA for the CDR3: TGTGCCAGCACCCCCGCAGGGAGGGAGACCCAGTACTTC.

The J gene is TRBJ2-5, the V gene TRBV7-2, with D uncertain. This CDR3 has 11 amino acids. From germline, CDR1 is SGHTA and CDR2 FQGNSA. The ends were cut back, 4 bases at V and 5 bases at J, with 5 bases in the middle. CDR3 sequence: CASSSAETQYF. In DNA form, the CDR3 reads TGTGCCAGCAGCTCCGCGGAGACCCAGTACTTC.

The V gene is TRBV4-1, the J gene TRBJ2-1; D possibly matches TRBD1 or TRBD2 (5 bases each). V dropped 3 bases and J dropped 1 base, with 16 bases sitting between them. Germline lookup yields CDR1 MGHRA and CDR2 YSYEKL. This CDR3 is built from 17 residues. The CDR3 bases are TGCGCCAGCAGCCACGGAGCCGGGACGGGATCCTACAATGAGCAGTTCTTC. Amino acid sequence: CASSHGAGTGSYNEQFF.

This clonotype turned up a few times. The rearrangement joins TRBV12-3 or TRBV12-4 to TRBJ2-3, with D possibly matching TRBD2 (7 bases). Trimming stripped 8 bases from V and 4 bases from J, with 13 bases between. The CDR3 length is 13 residues. The CDR3 DNA sequence: TGTGCCAGCGGGGGGGCCGCCTCAGATACGCAGTATTTT. Translation: CASGGAASDTQYF.

The chain uses TRBV12-3 or TRBV12-4 and TRBJ1-1, with TRBD1 as a possible D gene (6 bases). The CDR3 runs to 15 residues. Deletions cut 3 bases from V and 3 bases from J, with 14 bases between. The CDR3 region is CASSFPEQGHTEAFF. DNA of the CDR3: TGTGCCAGCAGTTTCCCCGAACAGGGTCACACTGAAGCTTTCTTT.

This clonotype was counted between two and nine times. V is TRBV6-2 or TRBV6-3 and J is TRBJ1-5; the match to TRBD1 covers 8 bases. The CDR3 has 14 amino acids. The germline CDR1 and CDR2 sequences are MNHEY and SVGEGT. Losses at the gene ends were 6 bases for V and 7 bases for J; bases not matched to a gene: 8. The DNA for the CDR3 is TGTGCCAGCAGCACCGGGACAGGCGGCCAGCCCCAGCATTTT. Residues: CASSTGTGGQPQHF.

This clonotype was seen repeatedly, ten times or more. The chain uses TRBV4-2 and TRBJ1-2; D remains ambiguous. CDR3 size: 13 residues. V gave up 0 bases and J gave up 8 bases, with 10 bases separating them. CDR1 is LGHNA and CDR2 is YNFKEQ in the germline V gene. This chain's CDR3 is CASSQDQRGGYTF. For the CDR3, the DNA is TGTGCCAGCAGCCAAGATCAGAGAGGAGGCTACACCTTC.

This clonotype was detected only a few times. This chain connects TRBV4-1 to TRBJ2-2, with D perhaps TRBD1 (5 bases). CDR1 and CDR2 from the germline V gene are MGHRA and YSYEKL. The CDR3 extends over 17 amino acids. The V and J ends lost 0 bases and 3 bases respectively, with 14 bases between them. The CDR3 nucleotides are TGCGCCAGCAGCCAAGATTACGAACAGGCGGACACCGGGGAGCTGTTTTTT. Protein product: CASSQDYEQADTGELFF.

This clonotype occurred many times. The chain recombines TRBV5-1 with TRBJ2-3, with 10 positions matching TRBD2. The CDR3 is 16 residues long. Germline CDR1 reads SGHRS; CDR2 reads YFSETQ. J was trimmed by 2 bases and V by 2 bases; bases with no gene match: 5. DNA for the CDR3: TGCGCCAGCAGCTTCCTAGGACTAGCGGACACAGATACGCAGTATTTT. It translates to CASSFLGLADTDTQYF.

CDR3 in amino acids: CASSNPSGGETQYF. The CDR3 DNA sequence: TGTGCCAGCAGCAATCCTAGCGGGGGAGAGACCCAGTACTTC. The chain has TRBV9 and TRBJ2-5; 10 nucleotides line up with TRBD2. V gave up 4 bases and J gave up 4 bases; unmatched junction bases: 4. This CDR3 region has 14 residues. CDR1 is SGDLS and CDR2 is YYNGEE in the germline V gene.

This clonotype was counted between two and nine times. The chain is built from TRBV12-3 or TRBV12-4 and TRBJ1-1; D is uncertain. V lost 2 bases and J lost 5, with 12 bases in between. There are 14 residues in the CDR3. For the CDR3, the DNA is TGTGCCAGCAGTTTAACGGGGAAAGGGACTGAAGCTTTCTTT. Its protein product is CASSLTGKGTEAFF.